The 7 T cell receptor beta chains below all came from one sample that was sequenced in a study of blood T cells in healthy people across ages. The authors ran a second PCR of about 6 to 11 cycles using a sample-barcoded 5' primer and a J-beta primer mix. TCRdb used MiXCR to reprocess the 5' RACE reads, holding one entry per CDR3 protein. The repertoire holds fewer than 800,000 distinct CDR3 sequences, with around half as singletons. The source material was blood. The receptor source for this set is a woman in her sixties in good health.

This clonotype showed up just a few times. CDR3 bases: TGTGCCAGCAGACTAGCGGGAGGCCAGAGCTACGAGCAGTACTTC. It yields the protein CASRLAGGQSYEQYF. This chain links TRBV6-2 or TRBV6-3 with TRBJ2-7; 12 nucleotides align to TRBD2. Trimming took 6 bases from V and 3 from J; bases not matched to a gene: 6. The CDR3 has 15 residues. The germline gives CDR1 MNHEY, CDR2 SVGEGT.

This clonotype was detected once. J is TRBJ2-1 and V is TRBV4-2, with TRBD2 identical over 9 bases. The CDR3 spans 16 residues. Germline loops: CDR1 LGHNA, CDR2 YNFKEQ. J was trimmed by 3 bases and V by 3 bases; bases with no gene match: 6. The CDR3 sequence is CASSHSWTSDYNEQFF. The CDR3 DNA follows: TGTGCCAGCAGCCACTCCTGGACTAGCGACTACAATGAGCAGTTCTTC.

This chain links TRBV29-1 with TRBJ2-5, with 12 bases that match TRBD2. From germline, CDR1 is SQVTM and CDR2 ANQGSEA. The CDR3 consists of 13 residues. V lost 3 bases to trimming and J lost 7 bases; unmatched junction nucleotides: 3. CDR3 residues: CSVETSGSATQYF. For the CDR3, the DNA is TGCAGCGTTGAGACTAGCGGGAGTGCGACCCAGTACTTC.

This clonotype was seen a few times. The rearrangement joins TRBV7-2 to TRBJ1-6; D is perhaps TRBD1 (6 bases). V was clipped by 3 bases and J by 12 bases, with 15 bases between them. This CDR3 has 14 residues. CDR1 and CDR2 (germline): SGHTA, FQGNSA. The CDR3 DNA is TGTGCCAGCAGCTTCCCGGGGGCGGCGAAACCCCTCCACTTT. It codes for CASSFPGAAKPLHF.

The J gene is TRBJ2-5, the V gene TRBV27; possible D gene TRBD2, 5 bases. V was trimmed by 3 bases and J by 4 bases, leaving 15 bases between them. The germline CDR1 and CDR2 sequences are MNHEY and SMNVEV (reference sequence). There are 15 residues in the CDR3. The CDR3 region has the DNA TGTGCCAGCAGTTTGATAGCGATCGACCCAGAGACCCAGTACTTC. It codes for CASSLIAIDPETQYF.

J is TRBJ2-1 and V is TRBV14; 10 positions match TRBD2. Germline values: CDR1 SGHDN, CDR2 FVKESK. This CDR3 contains 15 residues. Losses at the gene ends were 5 bases for V and 10 bases for J; bases not matched to a gene: 11. The CDR3 bases are TGTGCCAGCAGCACCCTCATAGCGGGAGGAGGGGAGCAGTTCTTC. This gives the protein CASSTLIAGGGEQFF.

This chain uses TRBV7-2 with TRBJ2-4; 11 positions agree with TRBD1. Matching the DNA end better, TRBJ2-7 makes the J call doubtful. Germline CDR1 reads SGHTA; CDR2 reads FQGNSA. The CDR3 runs to 15 residues. The CDR3 region has the DNA TGTGCCAGCAGGCTTGCCGGGACAGGGGGCTACGAGCAGTACTTC. This codes for CASRLAGTGGYEQYF.